The 29 T cell receptor beta chains below come from one sample, sequenced in a study of cytomegalovirus exposure and HLA in healthy donors. Amplification used 60 Vbeta primers and 13 Jbeta primers. Using immunoSEQ multiplex PCR, the repertoire was profiled, and TCRdb retains in-frame clones only, with some absent. In the table there are under 200,000 clones, around 84% of which are singletons. The sequenced material came from PBMCs. The receptor source for this set is a woman aged 18-29 years in good health and CMV-seronegative.

The chain recombines TRBV6-5 with TRBJ2-1; 7 bases align to TRBD1. This CDR3 is 15 amino acids long. Germline V gene data show CDR1 as MNHEY and CDR2 as SVGAGI. Trimming took 4 bases from V and 6 from J; bases not matched to a gene: 9. CDR3 residues: CASSSVDRALNEQFF. The CDR3 nucleotides are TGTGCCAGCAGTTCCGTCGACAGGGCACTCAATGAGCAGTTCTTC.

V is TRBV4-3 and J is TRBJ2-1; 7 bases agree with TRBD1. Trimming cost V 2 bases and J 9 bases; bases outside gene matches: 10. Germline-derived CDR1 and CDR2 are LGHNA and YSLEER. CDR3 size: 15 residues. The CDR3 DNA reads TGCGCCAGCAGCCAACTTGTCAGGGGGTACGGTGAGCAGTTCTTC. This gives the protein CASSQLVRGYGEQFF.

This rearrangement joins TRBV28 to TRBJ1-5; possible D gene TRBD1, 5 bases. The V gene lost 3 bases and the J gene lost 9 bases, with 27 bases spanning the gap. Germline CDR1 is MDHEN and CDR2 is SYDVKM. The CDR3 extends over 18 amino acids. CDR3 coding DNA: TGTGCCAGCAGTTTCGAGGGAACGGGGGTTTGGTACGAATGGCCCCAGCATTTT. Protein product: CASSFEGTGVWYEWPQHF.

The rearrangement joins TRBV10-1 to TRBJ2-3, with D possibly matching TRBD1 (6 bases). The CDR3 extends over 17 amino acids. Germline-derived CDR1 and CDR2 are WNHNN and SYGVQD (reference sequence). V was clipped by 2 bases and J by 0 bases, with 15 bases between them. CDR3 nucleotides: TGCGCCAGCAGTGAGACCACGAGGGGGTCTAGCACAGATACGCAGTATTTT. Residues: CASSETTRGSSTDTQYF.

The rearrangement links TRBV6-1 to TRBJ1-2; 8 bases map to TRBD1. CDR1 is MNHNS and CDR2 is SASEGT in the germline V gene. The CDR3 sequence is 17 residues long. With V trimmed by 0 bases and J by 2 bases, 8 bases remained unmatched. The chain's CDR3 is CASSEAFGTGPNYGYTF. CDR3 DNA sequence: TGTGCCAGCAGTGAAGCTTTCGGGACAGGCCCCAACTATGGCTACACCTTC.

V usage is TRBV10-1 and J usage is TRBJ2-7; D is unresolved. Trimming cost V 7 bases and J 1 base, with 26 bases left between them. CDR1 WNHNN and CDR2 SYGVQD come from the germline V gene (reference sequence). This CDR3 comprises 18 residues. The CDR3 region is CASITSTLVMLFSYEQYV. The CDR3 region has the DNA TGCGCCAGCATCACCTCGACCCTAGTCATGCTATTTTCCTACGAGCAGTACGTC.

The chain recombines TRBV19 with TRBJ2-5; possibly TRBD1 for D (6 bases). CDR1 is LNHDA, CDR2 SQIVND, per germline (reference sequence). CDR3 length: 13 amino acids. Trimming cost V 4 bases and J 2 bases, with 8 bases left between them. The CDR3, as DNA: TGTGCCAGTAGTAACGACAGGCAAGAGACCCAGTACTTC. This encodes CASSNDRQETQYF.

V gene TRBV10-3 combines with J gene TRBJ2-1, with D possibly matching TRBD2 (6 bases). The V end was cut by 0 bases, the J end by 7 bases, with 13 bases between. Germline CDR1 ENHRY, CDR2 SYGVKD. The CDR3 contains 15 residues. The CDR3 coding sequence is TGTGCCATCAGTGAGTCTTCAGGGAGGAAGAATGAGCAGTTCTTC. It yields the protein CAISESSGRKNEQFF.

The chain combines TRBV28 with TRBJ2-1, with D possibly being TRBD2 (5 bases). This CDR3 contains 14 residues. V lost 6 bases, J lost 2 bases, and 11 bases lay in between. Germline V gene lookup returns CDR1 MDHEN and CDR2 SYDVKM. The CDR3 DNA sequence: TGTGCCAGCAGGTGGCGGGCGACCTACAATGAGCAGTTCTTC. Translating gives CASRWRATYNEQFF.

The chain combines TRBV6-5 with TRBJ1-2; 11 nucleotides agree with TRBD1. Germline CDR1 and CDR2: MNHEY and SVGAGI. V lost 5 bases and J lost 4; bases outside the gene matches: 6. CDR3 length equals 15 residues. CDR3 nucleotide sequence: TGTGCCAGCAGTGGACAGGGGGCTCGCGTCTATGGCTACACCTTC. Its translation is CASSGQGARVYGYTF.

The rearrangement joins TRBV11-2 to TRBJ2-7, with TRBD1 identical over 9 bases. The CDR3 spans 17 residues. The germline CDR1 and CDR2 sequences are SGHAT and FQNNGV. V lost 5 bases, J lost 3 bases, and 14 bases stayed unmatched. In DNA, the CDR3 is TGTGCCAGCAGCCCACCCCCAGTCGGGACAGGGATCTACGAGCAGTACTTC. Protein: CASSPPPVGTGIYEQYF.

This chain links TRBV4-3 with TRBJ2-6, with 11 bases fitting TRBD1. The CDR3 runs to 19 residues. The germline V gene has CDR1 LGHNA and CDR2 YSLEER. The V segment lost 5 bases and the J segment 4 bases; nucleotides outside the gene matches: 13. The CDR3 spells CASSSARGTGGPGANVLTF. The DNA for the CDR3 is TGCGCCAGCAGCTCAGCACGCGGGACAGGGGGTCCCGGGGCCAACGTCCTGACTTTC.

The chain combines TRBV7-8 with TRBJ2-1; 11 bases align to TRBD2. CDR1 and CDR2 (germline): SGHVS, FQNEAQ. The junction had 2 bases not matched to a gene; V was cut back by 1 base and J by 0 bases. This CDR3 contains 17 residues. The CDR3 bases are TGTGCCAGCAGCTTAGGAACTAGCGGGGGCTCCTACAATGAGCAGTTCTTC. Its protein is CASSLGTSGGSYNEQFF.

For this clone: Compared with germline, one end of the junction differs, possibly owing to a read error. The chain combines TRBV7-9 with TRBJ2-2; 14 bases are a match to TRBD2. Looked up from germline, CDR1 is SEHNR and CDR2 is FQNEAQ (reference sequence). CDR3 size: 18 residues. The CDR3 bases are TGTTCCAGCAGCTTAGGGACTAGCGGGAGTTACGGCACCGGGGAGCTGTTTTTT. Amino acid sequence: CSSSLGTSGSYGTGELFF.

This chain uses TRBV4-2 with TRBJ2-7; possible D gene TRBD1, 5 bases. Germline CDR1 is LGHNA and CDR2 is YNFKEQ. The V and J ends lost 1 base and 3 bases respectively, with 7 bases between them. The length of the CDR3 is 13 residues. This CDR3 is CASSQGQLYEQYF. CDR3 nucleotide sequence: TGTGCCAGCAGCCAAGGACAGCTCTACGAGCAGTACTTC.

This clone was found once. This chain uses TRBV2 with TRBJ2-1, with TRBD1 matching 9 bases. V was clipped by 11 bases and J by 3 bases; unmatched bases: 5. The length of the CDR3 is 13 residues. Germline assignment: CDR1 SNHLY and CDR2 FYNNEI. The CDR3 sequence is CAVPGQGYNEQFF. The CDR3 nucleotides are TGTGCCGTACCGGGACAGGGCTACAATGAGCAGTTCTTC.

This clone was detected only once. The V and J genes are TRBV11-2 and TRBJ1-1, with 7 bases lining up with TRBD1. The CDR3 runs 14 residues. In germline, CDR1 is SGHAT, CDR2 FQNNGV. J was trimmed by 4 bases and V by 6 bases; bases with no gene match: 8. The CDR3 is CASSFGTDLTEAFF. The CDR3 DNA sequence: TGTGCCAGCAGTTTCGGGACAGACCTCACTGAAGCTTTCTTT.

Note on this clone: Other DNA sequences of this sample code for an identical CDR3. The chain is built from TRBV10-2 and TRBJ2-4, with 7 bases that match TRBD1. The CDR3 loop spans 17 amino acids. V shed 0 bases, J shed 4 bases, and the junction held 9 bases outside the gene matches. Germline CDR1 is WSHSY and CDR2 is SAAADI. The CDR3 is CASSESGPGGSKNIQYF. The CDR3 DNA sequence: TGCGCCAGCAGTGAGTCAGGTCCAGGGGGTTCAAAAAACATTCAGTACTTC.

The chain links TRBV19 to TRBJ2-5, with a possible D match to TRBD2 (5 bases). The germline CDR1 and CDR2 sequences are LNHDA and SQIVND (reference sequence). The CDR3 totals 14 residues. V gave up 7 bases and J gave up 3 bases, with 15 bases separating them. CDR3 amino acids: CASTQGGREETQYF. CDR3 bases: TGTGCCAGTACCCAAGGAGGACGGGAAGAGACCCAGTACTTC.

Worth noting for this clone: Other DNA variants within this sample encode the same CDR3. The chain is built from TRBV5-4 and TRBJ1-1; 7 positions match TRBD1. The J segment lost 0 bases and the V segment lost 4 bases, leaving 6 bases of the junction unmatched. The CDR3 totals 15 residues. The germline V gene has CDR1 SGHNT and CDR2 YYREEE (reference sequence). CDR3 loop: CASSPRQGMNTEAFF. The CDR3 DNA follows: TGTGCCAGCAGCCCTCGACAGGGCATGAACACTGAAGCTTTCTTT.

This clone was counted a single time. The J gene is TRBJ1-1, the V gene TRBV7-2; TRBD1 aligns across 7 bases. The germline V gene encodes CDR1 SGHTA and CDR2 FQGNSA. This CDR3 region has 14 residues. V lost 5 bases to trimming and J lost 1 base; unmatched junction nucleotides: 4. This CDR3 is CASSDRQGNTEAFF. The DNA of the CDR3 is TGTGCCAGCAGCGACAGACAGGGGAACACTGAAGCTTTCTTT.

The table lists this clone with a few counts. The rearrangement links TRBV10-3 to TRBJ1-1; TRBD1 agrees at 9 bases. The CDR3 extends over 14 amino acids. Losses at the gene ends were 4 bases for V and 5 bases for J; bases not matched to a gene: 5. Germline V gene data show CDR1 as ENHRY and CDR2 as SYGVKD. This CDR3 reads CAISAGTGRTEAFF. The DNA for the CDR3 is TGTGCCATCAGTGCAGGGACAGGGAGGACTGAAGCTTTCTTT.

J is TRBJ2-6 and V is TRBV4-2, with 9 bases aligning to TRBD1. Germline assignment: CDR1 LGHNA and CDR2 YNFKEQ. The junction had 7 bases not matched to a gene; V was cut back by 6 bases and J by 4 bases. The CDR3 runs 16 residues. The CDR3: CASSLQGAAGANVLTF. The CDR3 DNA is TGTGCCAGCAGTTTACAGGGGGCAGCAGGGGCCAACGTCCTGACTTTC.

The chain recombines TRBV19 with TRBJ1-2; no clear D. Germline CDR1 is LNHDA and CDR2 is SQIVND (reference sequence). V lost 5 bases, J lost 7 bases, and 14 bases lay in between. The CDR3 runs 13 residues. Here the CDR3 DNA reads TGTGCCAGTAGTCGAACCGTCCGGGGTGGCTACACCTTC. Its protein is CASSRTVRGGYTF.

The chain employs TRBV4-2 and TRBJ2-7, with 7 bases lining up with TRBD2. The CDR3 is 14 amino acids. From germline, CDR1 is LGHNA and CDR2 YNFKEQ. The V gene end was trimmed by 2 bases and the J gene end by 3 bases; junction bases not matched to a gene: 4. Here the CDR3 DNA reads TGTGCCAGCAGCCAAAGGCTAGCGGTCTACGAGCAGTACTTC. Its translation: CASSQRLAVYEQYF.

The V gene is TRBV5-4, the J gene TRBJ2-7, with D possibly being TRBD2 (6 bases). Trimming removed 7 bases from V and 1 base from J, with 18 bases in between. The CDR3 runs 15 residues. The germline CDR1 and CDR2 sequences are SGHNT and YYREEE (reference sequence). The CDR3 sequence is CASPEHGTDSYEQYF. The DNA of the CDR3 is TGTGCCAGCCCTGAGCACGGGACTGATTCCTACGAGCAGTACTTC.

The chain links TRBV7-8 to TRBJ1-2; a possible D gene is TRBD1 (5 bases). V lost 1 base, J lost 7 bases, and 19 bases lay in between. The CDR3 spans 16 residues. CDR1 is SGHVS and CDR2 is FQNEAQ in the germline V gene. Written as DNA, the CDR3 is TGTGCCAGCAGCTTAGGGCCCCGGGGGATTGATCGTGGCTACACCTTC. This sequence encodes CASSLGPRGIDRGYTF.

The DNA for the CDR3 is TGCAGCGAGTCTAGCGGGAGTGGAAATGAGCAGTTCTTC. It yields the protein CSESSGSGNEQFF. The chain joins TRBV29-1 to TRBJ2-1; 10 nucleotides match TRBD2. CDR3 length: 13 amino acids. The V gene's germline CDR1 is SQVTM and CDR2 ANQGSEA. V lost 7 bases to trimming and J lost 7 bases; unmatched junction nucleotides: 7.

The V and J genes are TRBV28 and TRBJ2-4; a possible D gene is TRBD1 (5 bases). Germline CDR1 MDHEN, CDR2 SYDVKM. This CDR3 spans 14 amino acids. V was shortened by 8 bases and J by 3 bases, with 14 bases between the two germline ends. The CDR3 reads CASEVQEFKNIQYF. CDR3 nucleotides: TGTGCCAGCGAAGTACAGGAATTCAAAAACATTCAGTACTTC. The variable domain in full, completed from reference TRBV28 and TRBJ2-4, reads DVKVTQSSRYLVKRTGEKVFLECVQDMDHENMFWYRQDPGLGLRLIYFSYDVKMKEKGDIPEGYSVSREKKERFSLILESASTNQTSMYLCASEVQEFKNIQYFGAGTRLSVL.